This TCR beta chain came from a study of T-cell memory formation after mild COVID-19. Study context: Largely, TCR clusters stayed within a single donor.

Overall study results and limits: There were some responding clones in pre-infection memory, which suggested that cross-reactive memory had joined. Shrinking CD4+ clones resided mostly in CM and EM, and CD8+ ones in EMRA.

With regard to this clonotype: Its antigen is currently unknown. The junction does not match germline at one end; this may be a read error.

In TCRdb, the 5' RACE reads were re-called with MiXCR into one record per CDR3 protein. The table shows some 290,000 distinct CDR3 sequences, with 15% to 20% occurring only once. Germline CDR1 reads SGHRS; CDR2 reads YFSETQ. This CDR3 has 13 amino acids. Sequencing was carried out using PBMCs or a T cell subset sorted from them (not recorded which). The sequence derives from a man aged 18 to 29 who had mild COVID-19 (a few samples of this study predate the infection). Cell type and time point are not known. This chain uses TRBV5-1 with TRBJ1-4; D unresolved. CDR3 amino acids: CASSLGPDEKLFF. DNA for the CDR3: TGCGCCAGCAGCTTGGGGCCAGATGAAAAGCTGTTTTTT.